This T cell receptor (beta chain) was captured in a study of blood T cells in healthy people across ages. The V and J ends lost 2 bases and 14 bases respectively, with 10 bases between them. Germline V gives CDR1 DFQATT, CDR2 SNEGSKA (reference sequence). CDR3 length equals 10 residues. Whole-study results and caveats: The study found TCR beta diversity correlated strongly with naive T cell percentage. As age increased, TCR beta diversity per million T cells fell in a roughly linear fashion.

Next came a second PCR, run for about 7 to 11 cycles, which used a sample-barcoded 5' primer along with a J-beta primer mix. Every individual sample yielded 2.5 million or more paired-end reads (each containing CDR3). TCRdb processed the 5' RACE reads anew with MiXCR; each CDR3 protein has one entry. This table holds 1.5 million to 2 million distinct CDR3 sequences, 25% to 30% found once. As to this clonotype: Its antigen is not known.

The source is a woman in her thirties in good health. The source material was blood. The chain links TRBV20-1 to TRBJ2-1; D is unclear. The CDR3 loop reads CSARKSGEFF. CDR3 DNA: TGCAGTGCTAGAAAGTCGGGCGAGTTCTTC.